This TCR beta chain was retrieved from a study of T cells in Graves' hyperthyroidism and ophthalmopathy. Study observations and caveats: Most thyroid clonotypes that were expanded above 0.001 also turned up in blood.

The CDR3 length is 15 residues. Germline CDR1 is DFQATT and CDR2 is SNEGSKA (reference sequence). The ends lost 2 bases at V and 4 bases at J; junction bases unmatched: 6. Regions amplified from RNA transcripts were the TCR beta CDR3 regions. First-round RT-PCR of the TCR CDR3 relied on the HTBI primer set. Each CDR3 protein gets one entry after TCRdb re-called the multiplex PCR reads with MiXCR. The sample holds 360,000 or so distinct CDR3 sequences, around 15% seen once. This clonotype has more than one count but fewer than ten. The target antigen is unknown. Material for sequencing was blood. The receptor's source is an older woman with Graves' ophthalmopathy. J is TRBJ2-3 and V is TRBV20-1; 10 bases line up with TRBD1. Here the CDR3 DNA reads TGCAGTGCTAGACCTCGGGACAGGGGACCAGATACGCAGTATTTT. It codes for CSARPRDRGPDTQYF.